Sequencing of this T cell receptor beta chain was carried out in a study of T-cell memory formation after mild COVID-19. Each CDR3 protein is one row after TCRdb ran MiXCR on the 5' RACE reads. This sample carries over 250,000 distinct CDR3 sequences, more than 15% of them seen once, and the ten largest clones take 22%. In its sample, this clonotype was seen a few times. The germline V and J ends were trimmed by 1 base and 3 bases, with 12 bases remaining between them. The CDR3 extends over 15 amino acids. CDR1 is SGHTA and CDR2 is FQGNSA in the germline V gene. This TCR came from a man between 18 and 35 years old who had mild COVID-19 (a few samples of this study predate the infection). Cell type and time point are not known. J is TRBJ1-2 and V is TRBV7-2; D call uncertain. The sample was PBMCs or a T cell subset sorted from them (not recorded which). CDR3 in amino acids: CASSLVGEAYYGYTF. The CDR3 nucleotides read TGTGCCAGCAGCTTAGTTGGGGAGGCGTACTATGGCTACACCTTC.